This T cell receptor beta chain is from a study of siplizumab effects on memory and regulatory T cells. Study-level findings and limits: Naive T cells appeared more diverse than memory cells and seemed to be major alloresponse contributors. Unstimulated subset assignment was obtained for only a minor fraction of alloreactive clones.

TCRdb keeps only in-frame clones here, not all; method: immunoSEQ multiplex PCR. Here the sample spans roughly 92,000 clones, nearly 95% being singletons. Germline V lookup: CDR1 SGHVS, CDR2 FQNEAQ. CDR3 length: 16 amino acids. After removal of 5 bases from V and 10 bases from J, the junction contained 10 bases not matched to a gene. As for this clone: As yet, its antigen is unknown.

The origin of this receptor is a human donor in good health. The chain couples TRBV7-8 to TRBJ2-1, with 14 positions matching TRBD2. Sequencing was done on a sample of non-Treg CD4+ T cells sorted from blood. CDR3 loop: CASSLMGLAGVGEQFF. The CDR3 region has the DNA TGTGCCAGCAGCCTCATGGGACTAGCGGGAGTCGGCGAGCAGTTCTTC.